The rows below give T cell receptor beta chains drawn from one sample of a study of technical replicates of blood from a few donors. Repertoires were generated with immunoSEQ multiplex PCR, while TCRdb's copy carries only in-frame clones and drops some. The table records under 80,000 clones, about nine tenths of them present only once. Source material: T cells isolated from PBMCs. The receptors were sampled from a human donor in good health. Some clones in this sample may be carry-over from other donors' samples. Each CDR3 is given with its conserved first and last residue. Each record gives: J gene, clone size, V gene, CDR3 protein. A clone size is listed for some rows: how often the clone was seen (once, few, many), or a class if it is expanded.

TRBJ1-5 . TRBV2 CASRAGGDQPQHF
TRBJ2-3 . TRBV30 CAWRRTTTDTQYF
TRBJ2-3 . TRBV5-1 CASREAGNTDTQYF
TRBJ1-2 . TRBV6-5 CASSEKGGRDYTF
TRBJ1-2 . TRBV7-2 CASSDQIPGANYGYTF
TRBJ1-2 . TRBV18 CASSYSGDYGYTF
TRBJ2-3 . TRBV6-5 CASSYSGSSTDTQYF
TRBJ1-2 . TRBV10-3 CAISDSSGPYGYTF
TRBJ1-1 few TRBV14 CASSPGFVSNTEAFF
TRBJ2-1 . TRBV10-3 CAISVPGVNEQFF
TRBJ1-2 . TRBV27 CASSPKPTGAIGGYTF
TRBJ2-7 . TRBV13 CASSLGGDSEKYF
TRBJ2-7 . TRBV5-1 CASRDTAYEQYF
TRBJ2-2 few TRBV5-1 CASSLWERNTGELFF
TRBJ2-1 many TRBV10-3 CAISGTSGYNEQFF
TRBJ2-7 . TRBV28 CASRRIREQYF
TRBJ1-1 . TRBV6-5 CASSYETGVNTEAFF
TRBJ2-7 . TRBV14 CASSQVWGHEQYF
TRBJ2-7 . TRBV30 CAWGTGSNYEQYF
TRBJ1-2 . TRBV7-2 CASSSEDSYGYTF
TRBJ1-1 . TRBV23-1 CASSITGGVTEAFF
TRBJ1-2 few TRBV10-1 CASSPTETYGYTF
TRBJ2-7 . TRBV9 CASSDGISYEQYF
TRBJ1-2 . TRBV2 CASRTGPAGYTF
TRBJ2-1 . TRBV9 CASSVGVRGSYNEQFF
TRBJ1-5 . TRBV30 CAWSKGLNQPQHF
TRBJ2-7 . TRBV9 CASSPEGTGGKQFSYEQYF
TRBJ1-2 few TRBV5-1 CASTSASDGYTF
TRBJ2-3 . TRBV7-9 CASSLRGRSTDTQYF
TRBJ2-7 once TRBV9 CASSVGISGGYEQYF
TRBJ2-7 once TRBV9 CASSVGLQSYEQYF
TRBJ2-1 . TRBV9 CASSVQGNEQFF
TRBJ2-7 . TRBV28 CASKNPSGSGNYEQYF
TRBJ1-5 few TRBV30 CAWSVLGQPQHF
TRBJ1-2 . TRBV10-2 CASSEGQTNYGYTF
TRBJ2-1 . TRBV7-2 CASSLVGPGDPYNEQFF
TRBJ1-2 . TRBV19 CASRDRDSNYGYTF
TRBJ2-2 . TRBV28 CASSLWTGGAGELFF
TRBJ2-7 . TRBV28 CASSLDYNRDGQYF
TRBJ2-7 . TRBV27 CASSPRLAGVLREQYF
TRBJ2-1 few TRBV27 CASSIIQSYTQFF
TRBJ1-5 . TRBV23-1 CASAAGTGFYSNQPQHF
TRBJ2-1 . TRBV25-1 CASSGSLSEQFF
TRBJ2-1 . TRBV7-9 CASSFGTIVYNEQFF
TRBJ1-2 . TRBV10-3 CAINAYPGGRDYGYTF
TRBJ2-1 . TRBV5-4 CASSLGWRESNEQFF
TRBJ2-7 . TRBV19 CASSTSREAVEQYF
TRBJ1-2 . TRBV29-1 CSVLVGPGGYYGYTF
TRBJ1-2 . TRBV6-5 CASSYLAGGDYGYTF
TRBJ1-4 once TRBV11-2 CASSSMGQGREKLFF
TRBJ2-5 . TRBV5-1 CASSPRGGSTETQYF
TRBJ1-2 . TRBV6-1 CASSEWRELDYGYTF
TRBJ2-2 . TRBV2 CATRRGSSDTGELFF
TRBJ1-5 . TRBV13 CASSFVGTGGNQPQHF
TRBJ2-7 . TRBV6-1 CASSVGATVYEQYF
TRBJ1-1 . TRBV9 CASSVGIGDREDTEAFF
TRBJ2-7 . TRBV5-1 CASSVQGYEQYF
TRBJ1-1 . TRBV15 CATSREDRDTEAFF
TRBJ1-3 . TRBV28 CASSLYGGRNTIYF
TRBJ2-7 . TRBV20-1 CSVLLLYEQYF